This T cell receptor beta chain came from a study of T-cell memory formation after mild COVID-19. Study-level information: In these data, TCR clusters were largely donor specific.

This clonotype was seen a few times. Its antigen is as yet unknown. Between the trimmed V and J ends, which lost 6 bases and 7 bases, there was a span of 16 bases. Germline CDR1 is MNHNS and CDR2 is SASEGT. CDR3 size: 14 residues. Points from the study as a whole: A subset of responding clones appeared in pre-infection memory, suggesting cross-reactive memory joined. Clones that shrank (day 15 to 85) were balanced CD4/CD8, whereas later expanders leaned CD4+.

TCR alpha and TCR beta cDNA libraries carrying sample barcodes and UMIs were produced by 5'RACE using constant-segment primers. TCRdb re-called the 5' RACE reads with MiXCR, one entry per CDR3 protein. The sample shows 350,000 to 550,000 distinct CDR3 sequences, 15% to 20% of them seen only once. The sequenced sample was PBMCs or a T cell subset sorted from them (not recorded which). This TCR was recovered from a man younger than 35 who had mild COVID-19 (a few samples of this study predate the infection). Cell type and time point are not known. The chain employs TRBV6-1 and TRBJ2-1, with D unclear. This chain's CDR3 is CASRGSLSGNEQFF. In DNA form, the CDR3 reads TGTGCCAGCAGGGGCTCGCTTAGTGGGAATGAGCAGTTCTTC.